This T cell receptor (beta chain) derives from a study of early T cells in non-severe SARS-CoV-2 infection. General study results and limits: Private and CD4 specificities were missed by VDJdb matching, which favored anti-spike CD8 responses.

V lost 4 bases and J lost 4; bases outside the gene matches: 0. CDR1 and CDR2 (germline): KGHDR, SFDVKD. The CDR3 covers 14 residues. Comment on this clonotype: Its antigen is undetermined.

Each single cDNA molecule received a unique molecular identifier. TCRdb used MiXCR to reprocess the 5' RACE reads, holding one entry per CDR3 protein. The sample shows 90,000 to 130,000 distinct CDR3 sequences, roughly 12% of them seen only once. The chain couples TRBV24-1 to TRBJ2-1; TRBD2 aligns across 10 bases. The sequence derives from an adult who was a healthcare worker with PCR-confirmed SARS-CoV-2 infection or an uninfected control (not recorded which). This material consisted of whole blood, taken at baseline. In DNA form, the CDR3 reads TGTGCCACCAGTGAAGCGGGAGGGTACAATGAGCAGTTCTTC. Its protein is CATSEAGGYNEQFF.